The T cell receptor beta chain under discussion was sequenced for a study of T cell responses to AZD1222 COVID-19 vaccine. Findings of the study overall: Spike-specific TCRs gained breadth and depth after people received two AZD1222 doses. Repertoire sampling happened only post peak T cell response. In a largely white British group with more females than males, clonal diversity was possibly underestimated.

As regards this clone: What it binds is not known.

The protocol was immunoSEQ multiplex PCR, while the TCRdb copy is restricted to in-frame clones and leaves out a portion. The sample shows 90,000 to 120,000 clones, under 95% of them seen only once. The germline gives CDR1 SGHVS, CDR2 FQNEAQ. The CDR3 consists of 14 residues. V was shortened by 5 bases and J by 5 bases, with 14 bases between the two germline ends. This sample comprised peripheral blood, obtained on day 0 of AZD1222 vaccination. This TCR was recovered from an adult in good health. The rearrangement links TRBV7-8 to TRBJ2-3; D may be TRBD2 (5 bases). The CDR3: CASSHTRTRDTQYF. The DNA for the CDR3 is TGTGCCAGCAGCCATACTAGAACCAGAGATACGCAGTATTTT.